This passage covers 13 T cell receptor beta chains from one sample sequenced in a study of radiotherapy plus CTLA-4 blockade in lung cancer. Some clones are missing from TCRdb's copy, which holds only in-frame ones; the method was immunoSEQ multiplex PCR. Of roughly 32,000 clones in the sample, roughly 71% were seen once. The material was peripheral blood, obtained from a patient treated with radiotherapy plus ipilimumab. The receptors here all came from a human donor with non-small cell lung cancer who had stable disease on radiotherapy plus ipilimumab.

The V call is TRBV9, the J call TRBJ2-1; 15 nucleotides line up with TRBD2. The J segment lost 5 bases and the V segment lost 4 bases, leaving 4 bases of the junction unmatched. The CDR3 covers 16 residues. Germline values: CDR1 SGDLS, CDR2 YYNGEE. The CDR3 reads CASSTGLAGGDNEQFF. CDR3 nucleotides: TGTGCCAGCAGCACGGGACTAGCGGGAGGAGACAATGAGCAGTTCTTC.

This chain uses TRBV11-3 with TRBJ1-3, with a possible D match to TRBD1 (6 bases). Germline V gene sequence: CDR1 SGHNT, CDR2 YENEEA. This CDR3 is 17 amino acids long. Between the trimmed V and J ends, which lost 6 bases and 0 bases, there was a span of 18 bases. The CDR3 reads CASSYTRPRGSGNTIYF. The CDR3 DNA reads as TGTGCCAGCAGTTATACCAGGCCCAGGGGCTCTGGAAACACCATATATTTT.

This clone was counted between two and nine times. The chain has TRBV7-3 and TRBJ2-1, with no clear D. CDR1 SGHTA and CDR2 FQGTGA come from the germline V gene. Trimming removed 1 base at V and 0 bases at J, with 16 bases between. The CDR3 has 18 amino acids. The CDR3 sequence is CASSLMGRTAPSYNEQFF. The CDR3 DNA is TGTGCCAGCAGCTTAATGGGTCGGACCGCCCCCTCCTACAATGAGCAGTTCTTC. The full variable domain, in which reference TRBV7-3 and TRBJ2-1 provide the parts outside the CDR3, is GAGVSQTPSNKVTEKGKYVELRCDPISGHTALYWYRQSLGQGPEFLIYFQGTGAADDSGLPNDRFFAVRPEGSVSTLKIQRTERGDSAVYLCASSLMGRTAPSYNEQFFGPGTRLTVL.

The gene calls are TRBV21-1 and TRBJ1-4. TRBV21-1 is labeled a pseudogene. The CDR3 is 14 amino acids. This CDR3 reads CASSGGGTNEKLFF. Written as DNA, the CDR3 is TGTGCCAGCAGCGGTGGGGGTACCAATGAAAAACTGTTTTTT.

This clone was counted once. The chain employs TRBV5-6 and TRBJ1-5; 8 bases are a match to TRBD1. V shed 0 bases, J shed 7 bases, and the junction held 6 bases outside the gene matches. Looked up from germline, CDR1 is SGHDT and CDR2 is YYEEEE. This CDR3 region has 15 residues. For the CDR3, the DNA is TGTGCCAGCAGCTTGGGAGACAGGGGATGGCAGCCCCAGCATTTT. It yields the protein CASSLGDRGWQPQHF.

The rearrangement joins TRBV5-1 to TRBJ1-4; D not certain. Deletions cut 0 bases from V and 7 bases from J, with 13 bases between. The CDR3 is 15 amino acids. Germline values: CDR1 SGHRS, CDR2 YFSETQ. The DNA of the CDR3 is TGCGCCAGCAGCTTGGTCGGGTCTTTGGCTGAAAAACTGTTTTTT. Protein: CASSLVGSLAEKLFF. Complete variable domain (other parts from reference TRBV5-1 and TRBJ1-4): KAGVTQTPRYLIKTRGQQVTLSCSPISGHRSVSWYQQTPGQGLQFLFEYFSETQRNKGNFPGRFSGRQFSNSRSEMNVSTLELGDSALYLCASSLVGSLAEKLFFGSGTQLSVL.

The genes are TRBV28 and TRBJ2-6; D not certain. The germline V gene encodes CDR1 MDHEN and CDR2 SYDVKM. The CDR3 has 15 residues. V lost 7 bases to trimming and J lost 0 bases, with 10 bases between them. This CDR3 is CASTPRVSGANVLTF. The CDR3 bases are TGTGCCAGCACCCCACGGGTCTCTGGGGCCAACGTCCTGACTTTC.

The V gene is TRBV7-9, the J gene TRBJ2-1; 9 bases map to TRBD1. With V trimmed by 5 bases and J by 5 bases, 13 bases remained unmatched. Germline V gives CDR1 SEHNR, CDR2 FQNEAQ (reference sequence). The CDR3 has 17 amino acids. The CDR3 bases are TGTGCCAGCAGCCAAGATAAGACAGGGGGGTTTCACAATGAGCAGTTCTTC. It codes for CASSQDKTGGFHNEQFF.

The chain couples TRBV29-1 to TRBJ2-5, with D maybe TRBD1 (7 bases). V dropped 1 base and J dropped 0 bases, with 12 bases sitting between them. The CDR3 has 15 amino acids. Germline values: CDR1 SQVTM, CDR2 ANQGSEA. CDR3 DNA: TGCAGCGTTGAAGGCGGGACAGTGTACCAAGAGACCCAGTACTTC. Its translation is CSVEGGTVYQETQYF.

This clone was picked up one time. V gene TRBV5-8 combines with J gene TRBJ2-7; 7 bases are a match to TRBD1. Germline loops: CDR1 SGHTS, CDR2 YDEGEE. This CDR3 contains 14 residues. With V trimmed by 4 bases and J by 5 bases, 9 bases remained unmatched. CDR3 sequence: CASSLDRVINEQYF. The CDR3 DNA reads TGTGCCAGCAGCCTAGACAGGGTCATCAACGAGCAGTACTTC.

The sample holds one count of this clone. The V and J genes are TRBV6-1 and TRBJ2-1; perhaps TRBD1 as D (5 bases). Trimming removed 6 bases at V and 7 bases at J, with 10 bases between. Germline CDR1 MNHNS, CDR2 SASEGT. The CDR3 consists of 12 residues. The CDR3 loop reads CASRVQANEQFF. The CDR3 DNA reads TGTGCCAGCAGGGTACAGGCGAATGAGCAGTTCTTC.

The chain combines TRBV4-2 with TRBJ1-1, with D maybe TRBD1 (5 bases). This CDR3 is 16 amino acids long. V lost 1 base, J lost 1 base, and 13 bases lay in between. Germline V CDR1 and CDR2: LGHNA, YNFKEQ. The CDR3 loop is CASSQGHGHPNTEAFF. In nucleotides, the CDR3 is TGTGCCAGCAGCCAAGGTCACGGACACCCGAACACTGAAGCTTTCTTT.

This rearrangement joins TRBV2 to TRBJ2-2; no clear D. CDR1 and CDR2 (germline): SNHLY, FYNNEI. Trimming cost V 2 bases and J 3 bases, with 4 bases left between them. This CDR3 region has 13 residues. The CDR3 loop is CASSEYDTGELFF. Here the CDR3 DNA reads TGTGCCAGCAGTGAATATGACACCGGGGAGCTGTTTTTT. Based on the CDR3 plus reference TRBV2 and TRBJ2-2, the full variable domain is EPEVTQTPSHQVTQMGQEVILRCVPISNHLYFYWYRQILGQKVEFLVSFYNNEISEKSEIFDDQFSVERPDGSNFTLKIRSTKLEDSAMYFCASSEYDTGELFFGEGSRLTVL.